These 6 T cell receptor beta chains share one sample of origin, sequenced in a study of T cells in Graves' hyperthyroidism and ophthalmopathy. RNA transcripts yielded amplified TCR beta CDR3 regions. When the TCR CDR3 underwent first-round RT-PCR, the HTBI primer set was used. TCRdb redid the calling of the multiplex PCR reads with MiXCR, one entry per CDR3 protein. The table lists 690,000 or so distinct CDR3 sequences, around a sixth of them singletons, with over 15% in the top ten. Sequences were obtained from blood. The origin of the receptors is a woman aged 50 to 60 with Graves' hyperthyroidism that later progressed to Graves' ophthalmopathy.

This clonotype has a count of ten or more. CDR3 sequence (DNA): TGTGCCAGCAGTGAAGCGCTTCCGAGGATTGCCAATCAGCCCCAGCATTTT. Protein product: CASSEALPRIANQPQHF. The rearrangement joins TRBV2 to TRBJ1-5; D is unresolved. The CDR3 consists of 17 residues. The germline CDR1 and CDR2 sequences are SNHLY and FYNNEI. V was cut by 0 bases and J by 3 bases, with 15 bases left in between.

CDR3 bases: TGTGCCAGCAGCGGGGGACGGCGAGAAAACATTCAGTACTTC. It translates to CASSGGRRENIQYF. This chain connects TRBV7-9 to TRBJ2-4; either TRBD1 or TRBD2 may fit D (5 bases each). The CDR3 has 14 residues. CDR1 is SEHNR, CDR2 FQNEAQ, per germline (reference sequence). V lost 5 bases, J lost 5 bases, and 13 bases lay in between.

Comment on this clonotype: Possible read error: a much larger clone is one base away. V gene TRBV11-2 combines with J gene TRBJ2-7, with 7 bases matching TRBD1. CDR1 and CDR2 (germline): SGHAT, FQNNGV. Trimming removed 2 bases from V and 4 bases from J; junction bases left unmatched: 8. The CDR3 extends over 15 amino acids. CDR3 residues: CASSLFSRGTYEQYF. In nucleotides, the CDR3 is TGTGCCAGCAGCTTATTTAGCAGGGGGACGTACGAGCAGTACTTC.

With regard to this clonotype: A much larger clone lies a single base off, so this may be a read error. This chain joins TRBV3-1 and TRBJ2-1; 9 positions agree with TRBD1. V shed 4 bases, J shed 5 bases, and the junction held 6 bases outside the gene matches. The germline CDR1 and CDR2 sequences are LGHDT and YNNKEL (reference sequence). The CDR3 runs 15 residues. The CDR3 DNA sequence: TGTGCCAGCAGCCGAGGACAGGGGATCAACAATGAGCAGTTCTTC. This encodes CASSRGQGINNEQFF.

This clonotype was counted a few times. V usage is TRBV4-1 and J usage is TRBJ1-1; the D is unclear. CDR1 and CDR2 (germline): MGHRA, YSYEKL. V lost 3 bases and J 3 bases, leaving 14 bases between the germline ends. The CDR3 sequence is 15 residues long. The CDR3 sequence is CASSHSGVADTEAFF. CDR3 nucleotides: TGCGCCAGCAGCCACAGCGGGGTGGCGGACACTGAAGCTTTCTTT.

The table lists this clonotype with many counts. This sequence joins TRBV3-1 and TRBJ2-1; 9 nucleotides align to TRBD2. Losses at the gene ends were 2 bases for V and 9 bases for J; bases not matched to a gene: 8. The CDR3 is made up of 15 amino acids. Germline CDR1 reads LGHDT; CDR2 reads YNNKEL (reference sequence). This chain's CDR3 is CASSQQAGGFSEQFF. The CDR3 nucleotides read TGTGCCAGCAGCCAACAAGCGGGGGGATTTAGTGAGCAGTTCTTC.